The present entry profiles one TCR beta chain with its context. TCRdb analysed the 5' RACE reads with MiXCR anew, one entry per CDR3 protein. The sample has 230,000 or so distinct CDR3 sequences; roughly a quarter are singletons. These data come from a study of CD8 T cells in ankylosing spondylitis. The sample taken for sequencing was blood, either unsorted or a sorted T cell fraction (not recorded which). This sequence originates from a male donor with ankylosing spondylitis or in good health (not recorded which).

CDR3: CATSFHAGTGGATQYF. In nucleotides, the CDR3 is TGTGCCACCAGCTTTCACGCCGGGACAGGGGGGGCGACCCAGTACTTC. The genes are TRBV15 and TRBJ2-5, with TRBD1 matching 11 bases. The CDR3 has 16 amino acids. J was trimmed by 7 bases and V by 5 bases; bases with no gene match: 12. Germline V gene lookup returns CDR1 LNHNV and CDR2 YYDKDF (reference sequence).